The present T cell receptor beta chain was sequenced within a study of PD-1 blockade in mismatch repair-deficient tumors. In the study overall: All were previously treated, progressing patients with approximately 12 mismatch repair-deficient cancer types.

PCR or immunohistochemistry showed mismatch repair deficiency in every enrolled patient. TCR sequencing covered a few patients who responded to pembrolizumab. The CDR3 length is 15 residues. Germline CDR1 SEHNR, CDR2 FQNEAQ (reference sequence). V was shortened by 5 bases and J by 2 bases, with 15 bases between the two germline ends. Study outcomes and limitations: After pembrolizumab, tumor-resident clones rose rapidly, then generally contracted before radiologic responses.

As for this clone: Its antigen remains unidentified.

Method: immunoSEQ multiplex PCR; TCRdb's copy keeps in-frame clones and lacks some. Here the sample spans under 40,000 clones, approximately 80% being singletons. The genes are TRBV7-9 and TRBJ1-2; no definite D call. Sequencing was performed on PBMCs, taken approximately 41 weeks after starting pembrolizumab. This TCR was sampled from an adult with mismatch repair-deficient cancer. The DNA of the CDR3 is TGTGCCAGCAGCCGACGAGGGAACCTCAACTATGGCTACACCTTC. This gives the protein CASSRRGNLNYGYTF.